The 16 T cell receptor beta chains listed next were all sequenced from one sample in a study of spatial heterogeneity in lung cancer. Study findings and constraints: Tracking of tumor mutation counts was seen in expanded intratumoral alpha and beta TCR counts.

The time point: sample taken at primary tumor resection. No cognate antigen is known for these TCRs. One entry per CDR3 protein, called by TCRdb with MiXCR from the 5' RACE reads. This sample has about 13,000 distinct CDR3 sequences, with around 6.6% found just once. The specimen comprised lung tumor tissue, sampled at surgery. The origin of the receptors is a female donor with early-stage non-small cell lung cancer.

This clonotype appeared many times. The V and J genes are TRBV18 and TRBJ1-1; 9 bases are shared with TRBD1. V was clipped by 6 bases and J by 1 base; unmatched bases: 3. Germline CDR1 reads KGHSH; CDR2 reads LQKENI. The CDR3 loop spans 14 amino acids. The CDR3 DNA sequence: TGTGCCAGCTCCGGGACAGGGACGAACACTGAAGCTTTCTTT. Translation: CASSGTGTNTEAFF.

This clonotype was observed at least ten times. This chain connects TRBV7-8 to TRBJ2-3; TRBD1 aligns across 7 bases. This CDR3 comprises 15 residues. The V gene end was trimmed by 5 bases and the J gene end by 4 bases; junction bases not matched to a gene: 9. Germline assignment: CDR1 SGHVS and CDR2 FQNEAQ. The CDR3 nucleotides read TGTGCCAGCAGCCCGAACGACAGGGCAGCAGATACGCAGTATTTT. Its translation is CASSPNDRAADTQYF.

In this sample, this clonotype turned up many times. The chain combines TRBV7-9 with TRBJ2-5; TRBD2 agrees at 7 bases. There are 13 residues in the CDR3. The trim removed 5 bases at V and 5 bases at J, leaving 5 bases unmatched. CDR1 and CDR2 from the germline V gene are SEHNR and FQNEAQ (reference sequence). In nucleotides, the CDR3 is TGTGCCAGCAGCCGACGACTAGCTGAGACCCAGTACTTC. Translating it yields CASSRRLAETQYF.

Ten or more counts support this clonotype. This rearrangement joins TRBV7-9 to TRBJ1-1, with TRBD1 as a possible D gene (5 bases). Germline CDR1 SEHNR, CDR2 FQNEAQ (reference sequence). The CDR3 has 14 residues. Trimming removed 3 bases at V and 4 bases at J, with 12 bases between. This CDR3 is CASSLGGVGTEAFF. CDR3 DNA sequence: TGTGCCAGCAGCTTGGGGGGAGTAGGCACTGAAGCTTTCTTT.

The chain couples TRBV6-2 or TRBV6-3 to TRBJ1-1; 8 bases fit TRBD1. V dropped 7 bases and J dropped 6; count of bases not matched to a gene: 10. The CDR3 covers 14 residues. In germline, CDR1 is MNHEY, CDR2 SVGEGT. CDR3 nucleotide sequence: TGTGCCAGCAAAGAGACAGGGGTGGAATCTGAAGCTTTCTTT. Protein sequence: CASKETGVESEAFF.

This clonotype was picked up many times. The chain joins TRBV11-2 to TRBJ2-5; D uncertain. The CDR3 extends over 13 amino acids. Germline CDR1 is SGHAT and CDR2 is FQNNGV. Trimming stripped 4 bases from V and 2 bases from J, with 8 bases between. Written as DNA, the CDR3 is TGTGCCAGCAGCTCATCAATTCAAGAGACCCAGTACTTC. It is translated as CASSSSIQETQYF.

This clonotype is medium-sized in the sample. The genes are TRBV27 and TRBJ1-6; D gene unclear. This CDR3 is built from 14 residues. Germline assignment: CDR1 MNHEY and CDR2 SMNVEV (reference sequence). Between the trimmed V and J ends, which lost 4 bases and 8 bases, there was a span of 12 bases. The CDR3: CASSSHGADSPLHF. CDR3 DNA sequence: TGTGCCAGCAGTTCCCACGGAGCGGATTCACCCCTCCACTTT.

This clonotype was recorded at least ten times. J is TRBJ1-2 and V is TRBV6-5; D is possibly TRBD1 (5 bases). Trimming removed 4 bases from V and 10 bases from J, with 13 bases in between. Germline V gene sequence: CDR1 MNHEY, CDR2 SVGAGI. The length of the CDR3 is 12 residues. The CDR3 bases are TGTGCCAGCAGTTCCGGGACCCGGATCTACACCTTC. Protein: CASSSGTRIYTF.

This clonotype was seen at least ten times. The V call is TRBV7-3, the J call TRBJ2-6; TRBD2 matches at 7 bases. The germline V gene has CDR1 SGHTA and CDR2 FQGTGA. This CDR3 has 18 residues. The junction had 7 bases not matched to a gene; V was cut back by 1 base and J by 1 base. CDR3 amino acids: CASSLIGGRRSGANVLTF. The CDR3 DNA reads TGTGCCAGCAGCTTAATAGGCGGGAGACGGTCTGGGGCCAACGTCCTGACTTTC. Full variable domain (rest looked up from reference TRBV7-3 and TRBJ2-6): GAGVSQTPSNKVTEKGKYVELRCDPISGHTALYWYRQSLGQGPEFLIYFQGTGAADDSGLPNDRFFAVRPEGSVSTLKIQRTERGDSAVYLCASSLIGGRRSGANVLTFGAGSRLTVL.

This clonotype was counted many times. J is TRBJ1-5 and V is TRBV20-1; tentative D call: TRBD1 (5 bases). CDR1 DFQATT and CDR2 SNEGSKA come from the germline V gene (reference sequence). The V and J ends lost 0 bases and 4 bases respectively, with 10 bases between them. CDR3 size: 14 residues. The CDR3, as DNA: TGCAGTGCTAGAGAGGCAAGGGGTAATCAGCCCCAGCATTTT. Encoded protein: CSAREARGNQPQHF.

This clonotype was seen many times. J is TRBJ1-4 and V is TRBV7-3; TRBD1 matches 10 bases. This CDR3 is built from 12 residues. The ends lost 9 bases at V and 7 bases at J; junction bases unmatched: 2. The V gene's germline CDR1 is SGHTA and CDR2 FQGTGA. The CDR3 protein is CASRQGAEKLFF. CDR3 bases: TGTGCCAGTCGACAGGGGGCTGAAAAACTGTTTTTT. Complete variable domain (other parts from reference TRBV7-3 and TRBJ1-4): GAGVSQTPSNKVTEKGKYVELRCDPISGHTALYWYRQSLGQGPEFLIYFQGTGAADDSGLPNDRFFAVRPEGSVSTLKIQRTERGDSAVYLCASRQGAEKLFFGSGTQLSVL.

This clonotype was observed at least ten times. The rearrangement links TRBV28 to TRBJ1-1; D not resolved. In germline, CDR1 is MDHEN, CDR2 SYDVKM. Trimming removed 3 bases from V and 0 bases from J, with 8 bases in between. The CDR3 is 14 amino acids. Here the CDR3 DNA reads TGTGCCAGCAGTTTGGTCGGTATGAACACTGAAGCTTTCTTT. This translates into CASSLVGMNTEAFF.

This clonotype was seen ten or more times. The chain recombines TRBV28 with TRBJ2-2; 10 bases map to TRBD2. J lost 4 bases, V lost 2 bases, and 4 bases had no gene match. The CDR3 has 16 residues. Germline CDR1 is MDHEN and CDR2 is SYDVKM. CDR3 region: CASSLALAGSTGELFF. The CDR3 DNA is TGTGCCAGCAGTTTAGCACTAGCGGGAAGCACCGGGGAGCTGTTTTTT.

This clonotype was observed at least ten times. The J gene is TRBJ1-2, the V gene TRBV3-1; 8 nucleotides match TRBD1. Trimming removed 4 bases from V and 8 bases from J; junction bases left unmatched: 6. Germline CDR1 is LGHDT and CDR2 is YNNKEL (reference sequence). This CDR3 is built from 13 residues. The CDR3 loop is CASSPFDRGGYTF. CDR3 in DNA: TGTGCCAGCAGCCCTTTTGACAGGGGCGGCTACACCTTC.

By frequency in the sample, this clonotype is medium-sized (0.01 to 0.1%). This sequence joins TRBV20-1 and TRBJ1-1; D gene uncertain. Deletions cut 5 bases from V and 0 bases from J, with 13 bases between. Germline CDR1 DFQATT, CDR2 SNEGSKA (reference sequence). The CDR3 consists of 14 residues. The CDR3 loop reads CSAPEKNMNTEAFF. CDR3 bases: TGCAGTGCTCCCGAGAAAAATATGAACACTGAAGCTTTCTTT.

This clonotype was seen ten or more times. The chain has TRBV29-1 and TRBJ2-1, with D perhaps being TRBD1 or TRBD2 (5 bases each). Germline values: CDR1 SQVTM, CDR2 ANQGSEA. There are 12 residues in the CDR3. The germline V and J ends were trimmed by 6 bases and 9 bases, with 15 bases remaining between them. The CDR3 loop reads CSVLGVTGEQFF. The CDR3 nucleotides read TGCAGCGTACTGGGGGTTACGGGTGAGCAGTTCTTC.